What follows describes a single TCR beta chain. These data originate in a study of control samples from healthy donors and cancer patients. There are 17 residues in the CDR3. Losses at the gene ends were 4 bases for V and 3 bases for J; bases not matched to a gene: 12. Germline CDR1 is SEHNR and CDR2 is FQNEAQ (reference sequence). The protocol was immunoSEQ multiplex PCR, while the TCRdb copy is restricted to in-frame clones and leaves out a portion. This table has roughly 68,000 clones, more than 80% appearing once. Sequenced: blood. The chain combines TRBV7-9 with TRBJ2-1; 7 bases line up with TRBD1. This clonotype originated in a man between 60 and 70 years old in good health. Here the CDR3 DNA reads TGTGCCAGCAGCTCTTTAGACAGGGCAAAAAACTACAATGAGCAGTTCTTC. Its protein product is CASSSLDRAKNYNEQFF.